These 30 T cell receptor beta chains came from one sample sequenced in a study of cytomegalovirus exposure and HLA in healthy donors. Assay used: immunoSEQ multiplex PCR; TCRdb lists only in-frame clones, some missing. The repertoire holds about 180,000 clones, with 85% as singletons. Sequenced material: PBMCs. All receptors derive from a man between 18 and 35 years old in good health and CMV-seropositive.

The chain combines TRBV18 with TRBJ1-2; 12 nucleotides line up with TRBD1. V was clipped by 3 bases and J by 6 bases; unmatched bases: 11. From germline, CDR1 is KGHSH and CDR2 LQKENI. This CDR3 is 17 amino acids long. CDR3 in amino acids: CASSPTSAGTGGDGYTF. CDR3 DNA: TGTGCCAGCTCACCGACATCGGCCGGGACAGGGGGCGATGGCTACACCTTC.

The chain couples TRBV25-1 to TRBJ1-2; TRBD1 is a possible D gene (5 bases). This CDR3 contains 15 residues. CDR1 MGHDK and CDR2 SYGVNS come from the germline V gene. The V end lost 3 bases, the J end lost 4 bases, and 15 bases lay between the germline ends. The CDR3 is CASSDPEDSVYGYTF. The CDR3 region has the DNA TGTGCCAGCAGTGACCCAGAAGACAGTGTCTATGGCTACACCTTC.

J is TRBJ2-1 and V is TRBV7-6; 10 nucleotides agree with TRBD1. This CDR3 contains 16 residues. CDR1 SGHVS and CDR2 FNYEAQ come from the germline V gene. Trimming removed 4 bases from V and 8 bases from J; junction bases left unmatched: 11. The CDR3 is CASSSDDGQGGDEQFF. The CDR3 DNA sequence: TGTGCCAGCAGCTCCGATGACGGACAGGGGGGCGATGAGCAGTTCTTC.

In this sample, this clone turned up a few times. J is TRBJ1-1 and V is TRBV5-1; TRBD1 matches 12 bases. CDR1 is SGHRS and CDR2 is YFSETQ in the germline V gene. With V trimmed by 4 bases and J by 2 bases, 6 bases remained unmatched. The CDR3 extends over 16 amino acids. In DNA, the CDR3 is TGCGCCAGCAGCGTGGGACAGGGGGCGGACAACACTGAAGCTTTCTTT. This translates into CASSVGQGADNTEAFF.

The chain is built from TRBV29-1 and TRBJ2-1; D possibly corresponds to TRBD1 (7 bases). The V end lost 5 bases, the J end lost 4 bases, and 18 bases lay between the germline ends. The CDR3 runs to 15 residues. Germline CDR1 and CDR2: SQVTM and ANQGSEA. CDR3 nucleotide sequence: TGCAGCGTTTCTAAGGGGGCTAGCGCATACAATGAGCAGTTCTTC. Encoded protein: CSVSKGASAYNEQFF.

The chain has TRBV5-1 and TRBJ2-1; 10 positions match TRBD2. The ends lost 2 bases at V and 7 bases at J; junction bases unmatched: 3. The CDR3 length is 14 residues. Germline assignment: CDR1 SGHRS and CDR2 YFSETQ. The CDR3 DNA reads TGCGCCAGCAGCTTTCTAGCGGGAGAGAATGAGCAGTTCTTC. It encodes CASSFLAGENEQFF. The full variable domain, rest sourced from reference TRBV5-1 and TRBJ2-1, is KAGVTQTPRYLIKTRGQQVTLSCSPISGHRSVSWYQQTPGQGLQFLFEYFSETQRNKGNFPGRFSGRQFSNSRSEMNVSTLELGDSALYLCASSFLAGENEQFFGPGTRLTVL.

The chain couples TRBV5-1 to TRBJ1-4, with 10 bases fitting TRBD1. This CDR3 spans 15 amino acids. V lost 0 bases, J lost 4 bases, and 0 bases stayed unmatched. The germline CDR1 and CDR2 sequences are SGHRS and YFSETQ. The chain's CDR3 is CASSLGDRGNEKLFF. The CDR3 coding sequence is TGCGCCAGCAGCTTGGGGGACAGGGGTAATGAAAAACTGTTTTTT.

The chain carries TRBV28 and TRBJ1-5; 9 nucleotides align to TRBD1. CDR1 is MDHEN, CDR2 SYDVKM, per germline. With V trimmed by 3 bases and J by 7 bases, 4 bases remained unmatched. CDR3 length: 14 residues. The CDR3 reads CASSFGTGKQPQHF. The CDR3 DNA is TGTGCCAGCAGTTTCGGGACAGGGAAACAGCCCCAGCATTTT.

This chain uses TRBV2 with TRBJ2-3; 13 bases are a match to TRBD2. The CDR3 is 18 amino acids. In germline, CDR1 is SNHLY, CDR2 FYNNEI. V shed 4 bases and J 1 base; nucleotides not matched to a gene: 8. CDR3 coding DNA: TGTGCCAGCAGTGTTGGGACTAGCGGGATCACTGGCACAGATACGCAGTATTTT. Amino acids: CASSVGTSGITGTDTQYF.

This clone has more than one count but fewer than ten. The chain has TRBV2 and TRBJ2-2, with no clear D. Per the germline V gene, CDR1 is SNHLY and CDR2 is FYNNEI. The CDR3 has 14 amino acids. V lost 4 bases to trimming and J lost 4 bases, with 10 bases between them. The CDR3, as DNA: TGTGCCAGCAGTGTTGAAAGCTTCACCGGGGAGCTGTTTTTT. This codes for CASSVESFTGELFF.

The V and J genes are TRBV5-6 and TRBJ2-2; the match to TRBD2 covers 10 bases. J was trimmed by 1 base and V by 2 bases; bases with no gene match: 2. Germline CDR1 is SGHDT and CDR2 is YYEEEE. This CDR3 spans 16 amino acids. CDR3 amino acids: CASSFRLAGNTGELFF. In nucleotides, the CDR3 is TGTGCCAGCAGCTTCAGACTAGCGGGGAACACCGGGGAGCTGTTTTTT.

This chain uses TRBV2 with TRBJ2-7; 10 bases line up with TRBD2. The CDR3 is 18 residues long. Germline V gene data show CDR1 as SNHLY and CDR2 as FYNNEI. Germline trimming cut 2 bases from V and 3 bases from J; bases unmatched to any gene: 13. The CDR3 bases are TGTGCCAGCAGTGAACTCCCTAGCGGGGGTTACCGACTCTACGAGCAGTACTTC. This codes for CASSELPSGGYRLYEQYF.

The CDR3 sequence is CSVRGTSTDTQYF. In DNA form, the CDR3 reads TGCAGCGTTCGTGGGACTAGCACAGATACGCAGTATTTT. The V gene is TRBV29-1, the J gene TRBJ2-3; the D gene is possibly TRBD2 (6 bases). The CDR3 runs 13 residues. V lost 5 bases and J lost 0, with 9 bases in between. CDR1 and CDR2 from the germline V gene are SQVTM and ANQGSEA.

This chain joins TRBV25-1 and TRBJ1-5; D may be TRBD1 (6 bases). Germline V lookup: CDR1 MGHDK, CDR2 SYGVNS. The CDR3 contains 14 residues. Between the trimmed V and J ends, which lost 4 bases and 4 bases, there was a span of 11 bases. CDR3 bases: TGTGCCAGCAGTGTTACAGGGAGTAATCAGCCCCAGCATTTT. Protein sequence: CASSVTGSNQPQHF.

The chain has TRBV27 and TRBJ2-1; 10 bases are shared with TRBD2. Germline values: CDR1 MNHEY, CDR2 SMNVEV (reference sequence). V shed 11 bases and J 7 bases; nucleotides not matched to a gene: 17. This CDR3 has 16 amino acids. This CDR3 reads CAAFPKAGGFSNEQFF. In DNA form, the CDR3 reads TGTGCCGCATTCCCCAAAGCGGGAGGGTTTTCGAATGAGCAGTTCTTC.

The chain couples TRBV5-1 to TRBJ2-5; 9 positions match TRBD1. CDR1 is SGHRS, CDR2 YFSETQ, per germline. V shed 3 bases and J 1 base; nucleotides not matched to a gene: 4. The CDR3 contains 15 residues. The CDR3 coding sequence is TGCGCCAGCAGCTCGGGACAGGGAGGCCAAGAGACCCAGTACTTC. Its translation is CASSSGQGGQETQYF.

The V gene is TRBV28, the J gene TRBJ1-2; no clear D. Germline assignment: CDR1 MDHEN and CDR2 SYDVKM. This CDR3 has 15 amino acids. V was pared by 3 bases and J by 4 bases, with 15 bases between. CDR3 sequence: CASSLTSNPSYGYTF. DNA for the CDR3: TGTGCCAGCAGTTTGACATCTAACCCTTCCTATGGCTACACCTTC.

The rearrangement uses TRBV28 and TRBJ1-1; D not certain. Between the trimmed V and J ends, which lost 5 bases and 2 bases, there was a span of 9 bases. The CDR3 consists of 13 residues. CDR1 MDHEN and CDR2 SYDVKM come from the germline V gene. CDR3 residues: CASSPTENTEAFF. The CDR3 DNA reads as TGTGCCAGCAGTCCAACAGAAAACACTGAAGCTTTCTTT.

The V and J genes are TRBV5-1 and TRBJ2-3, with 8 positions matching TRBD1. V lost 4 bases to trimming and J lost 1 base; unmatched junction nucleotides: 11. This CDR3 has 17 residues. CDR1 and CDR2 from the germline V gene are SGHRS and YFSETQ. DNA for the CDR3: TGCGCCAGCAGCAACAATGCCGGGACAGGCGGCACAGATACGCAGTATTTT. This translates into CASSNNAGTGGTDTQYF.

Here the CDR3 reads CASSLGFSYEQYF. CDR3 DNA sequence: TGTGCCAGCAGTCTAGGCTTTTCCTACGAGCAGTACTTC. The rearrangement joins TRBV27 to TRBJ2-7; no definite D call. V was pared by 5 bases and J by 1 base, with 9 bases between. The CDR3 is made up of 13 amino acids. Germline CDR1 reads MNHEY; CDR2 reads SMNVEV (reference sequence).

V usage is TRBV4-1 and J usage is TRBJ1-3; D is undetermined. V was clipped by 0 bases and J by 3 bases, with 12 bases between them. CDR1 is MGHRA and CDR2 is YSYEKL in the germline V gene. The CDR3 extends over 16 amino acids. CDR3 residues: CASSQEGVIYGNTIYF. Written as DNA, the CDR3 is TGCGCCAGCAGCCAAGAAGGAGTGATTTATGGAAACACCATATATTTT.

This chain connects TRBV30 to TRBJ2-1; TRBD2 aligns across 9 bases. With 0 bases clipped from V and 2 bases from J, the junction kept 5 bases outside the gene matches. This CDR3 contains 16 residues. CDR1 GTSNPN and CDR2 SVGIG come from the germline V gene (reference sequence). The DNA of the CDR3 is TGTGCCTGGAGTGTACGAGCGGGAGGTCCCTACAATGAGCAGTTCTTC. Its protein product is CAWSVRAGGPYNEQFF.

The chain uses TRBV27 and TRBJ2-7, with TRBD2 matching 9 bases. Germline CDR1 reads MNHEY; CDR2 reads SMNVEV (reference sequence). CDR3 length: 16 residues. V was clipped by 7 bases and J by 0 bases; unmatched bases: 10. CDR3 sequence reads: CASIRSGLAPSYEQYF. The CDR3 coding sequence is TGTGCCAGCATCCGGAGTGGACTAGCGCCCTCCTACGAGCAGTACTTC.

The chain combines TRBV28 with TRBJ1-1; the match to TRBD1 covers 8 bases. Germline V gene lookup returns CDR1 MDHEN and CDR2 SYDVKM. CDR3 length equals 14 residues. After removal of 2 bases from V and 4 bases from J, the junction contained 3 bases not matched to a gene. CDR3 in amino acids: CASSLPTGGTEAFF. The CDR3 region has the DNA TGTGCCAGCAGTTTACCAACAGGGGGCACTGAAGCTTTCTTT. The entire variable domain, with the rest obtained from reference TRBV28 and TRBJ1-1, is as follows: DVKVTQSSRYLVKRTGEKVFLECVQDMDHENMFWYRQDPGLGLRLIYFSYDVKMKEKGDIPEGYSVSREKKERFSLILESASTNQTSMYLCASSLPTGGTEAFFGQGTRLTVV.

The rearrangement uses TRBV25-1 and TRBJ2-4, with 7 nucleotides matching TRBD2. Losses at the gene ends were 1 base for V and 1 base for J; bases not matched to a gene: 10. Looked up from germline, CDR1 is MGHDK and CDR2 is SYGVNS. This CDR3 comprises 18 residues. CDR3 in amino acids: CASSEFIGGSLAKNIQYF. The CDR3 nucleotides are TGTGCCAGCAGTGAATTTATAGGCGGGAGCTTGGCCAAAAACATTCAGTACTTC.

J is TRBJ2-5 and V is TRBV14; TRBD2 matches at 7 bases. V shed 2 bases and J 0 bases; nucleotides not matched to a gene: 9. The CDR3 spans 17 residues. Germline V gives CDR1 SGHDN, CDR2 FVKESK. The CDR3 region is CASSQNRWGGHQETQYF. CDR3 DNA: TGTGCCAGCAGCCAAAACCGATGGGGAGGGCACCAAGAGACCCAGTACTTC.

This chain connects TRBV11-2 to TRBJ1-3, with D hard to call. In germline, CDR1 is SGHAT, CDR2 FQNNGV. Trimming shortened V by 4 bases and J by 1 base, and 8 bases separated the two germline ends. CDR3 length: 14 amino acids. The CDR3 bases are TGTGCCAGCAGCTCCGGGTTGTCTGGAAACACCATATATTTT. It codes for CASSSGLSGNTIYF.

The genes are TRBV2 and TRBJ1-2; TRBD1 agrees at 7 bases. Germline V CDR1 and CDR2: SNHLY, FYNNEI. This CDR3 spans 13 amino acids. The V and J ends lost 6 bases and 8 bases, in that order; junction bases with no gene match: 9. Here the CDR3 DNA reads TGTGCCAGCAGCGTCCCAGGGGGGAGAGGCTACACCTTC. Its translation is CASSVPGGRGYTF. The whole variable domain, filled in from reference TRBV2 and TRBJ1-2, reads EPEVTQTPSHQVTQMGQEVILRCVPISNHLYFYWYRQILGQKVEFLVSFYNNEISEKSEIFDDQFSVERPDGSNFTLKIRSTKLEDSAMYFCASSVPGGRGYTFGSGTRLTVV.

V usage is TRBV19 and J usage is TRBJ2-2, with 9 bases identical to TRBD1. Trimming cost V 7 bases and J 5 bases; bases outside gene matches: 2. Germline V gene sequence: CDR1 LNHDA, CDR2 SQIVND (reference sequence). There are 13 residues in the CDR3. The CDR3: CASKGQGTGELFF. The CDR3, as DNA: TGTGCCAGTAAGGGACAGGGTACCGGGGAGCTGTTTTTT.

This sequence joins TRBV10-2 and TRBJ1-3; 8 bases align to TRBD1. Germline CDR1 is WSHSY and CDR2 is SAAADI. V trimming: 3 bases; J trimming: 14 bases; junction bases outside the gene matches: 6. The CDR3 runs to 12 residues. The CDR3 here is CASSEPDRVLYF. In DNA, the CDR3 is TGCGCCAGCAGTGAACCGGACAGGGTCTTATATTTT.